The TCR beta chain under discussion was sequenced for a study of PD-1 blockade in classical Hodgkin lymphoma. Indicated time point: cycle 4 day 1 (C4D1), after less than 7 weeks of nivolumab. All patients relapsed after autologous stem cell transplantation, and brentuximab vedotin exposure varied. Study observations and caveats: Healthy donors reportedly exceeded newly diagnosed patients in baseline TCR diversity. With CD4+ cells, TCR diversity rose significantly by C4D1, but not with CD8+ cells.

Profiling relied on immunoSEQ multiplex PCR, and the TCRdb table lists in-frame clones only, not all of them. The table has about 64,000 clones, roughly nine tenths seen once. As regards this clone: Its antigen is unknown.

The source was peripheral blood mononuclear cells (PBMCs), collected before the fourth cycle of nivolumab. The clonotype was recovered from a human donor with classical Hodgkin lymphoma.

CDR3 residues: CASSGPEQYF. The CDR3 region has the DNA TGTGCCAGCAGTGGCCCCGAGCAGTACTTC. V usage is TRBV6-1 and J usage is TRBJ2-7; no clear D gene. Germline-derived CDR1 and CDR2 are MNHNS and SASEGT. V was cut by 4 bases and J by 6 bases, with 4 bases left in between. CDR3 length equals 10 residues.